Listed here are 28 T cell receptor beta chains from one sample, sequenced in a study of T-cell reconstitution after alpha-beta-depleted transplantation in children. During its preparation, the TCRbeta library received unique molecular identifiers. TCRdb reanalysed the PCR reads using MiXCR and keeps one entry per CDR3 protein. The table lists about 900,000 distinct CDR3 sequences, less than 30% of them singletons, with about 28% in the top ten. The sequencing here drew on PBMCs, mostly from graft donor cells, taken 360 days after TCRalphabeta/CD19-depleted stem cell transplant. The receptor set was obtained from a boy under two years old who had a stem cell transplant for SCID, so the T cells may come from the graft donor.

V usage is TRBV15 and J usage is TRBJ2-1; 10 bases are shared with TRBD2. The V segment lost 3 bases and the J segment 7 bases; nucleotides outside the gene matches: 9. The CDR3 loop spans 16 amino acids. Germline V gene sequence: CDR1 LNHNV, CDR2 YYDKDF (reference sequence). The CDR3 is CATSRIGLAAINEQFF. The CDR3 DNA sequence: TGTGCCACCAGCAGGATCGGACTAGCGGCCATAAATGAGCAGTTCTTC.

This clonotype showed up just a few times. This chain joins TRBV20-1 and TRBJ1-6; D perhaps matches TRBD1 (5 bases). The V end lost 0 bases, the J end lost 0 bases, and 15 bases lay between the germline ends. Germline lookup yields CDR1 DFQATT and CDR2 SNEGSKA (reference sequence). The CDR3 runs 18 residues. The CDR3 coding sequence is TGCAGTGCTAGAGATGTAGGGGCTACAAGCTCCTATAATTCACCCCTCCACTTT. Protein sequence: CSARDVGATSSYNSPLHF.

The V gene is TRBV5-1, the J gene TRBJ2-3; TRBD1 is a possible D gene (8 bases). This CDR3 spans 15 amino acids. Trimming left V 4 bases short and J 3 bases short, with 15 bases between. Germline CDR1 is SGHRS and CDR2 is YFSETQ. DNA of the CDR3: TGCGCCAGCAGCGACACAGGGGGGGGGACAGATACGCAGTATTTT. Encoded protein: CASSDTGGGTDTQYF.

This clonotype was observed a few times. The chain uses TRBV6-1 and TRBJ1-3; D might be TRBD1 (5 bases). CDR3 size: 13 residues. Trimming took 6 bases from V and 2 from J, leaving 8 bases between them. The germline CDR1 and CDR2 sequences are MNHNS and SASEGT. The CDR3 DNA follows: TGTGCCAGCAGAAGCAGGGCTGGAAACACCATATATTTT. Protein sequence: CASRSRAGNTIYF.

V gene TRBV7-9 combines with J gene TRBJ2-1, with 7 bases fitting TRBD2. The CDR3 is 16 residues long. Trimming took 6 bases from V and 1 from J; bases not matched to a gene: 9. Germline V lookup: CDR1 SEHNR, CDR2 FQNEAQ (reference sequence). The CDR3 DNA is TGTGCCAGCAGTCGTACCCTGGGGGGGTCCTACAATGAGCAGTTCTTC. This encodes CASSRTLGGSYNEQFF.

The V and J genes are TRBV15 and TRBJ2-3; possibly TRBD2 for D (5 bases). There are 15 residues in the CDR3. From germline, CDR1 is LNHNV and CDR2 YYDKDF (reference sequence). V was cut by 0 bases and J by 6 bases, with 13 bases left in between. The CDR3 protein is CATSRDPLARDTQYF. CDR3 nucleotide sequence: TGTGCCACCAGCAGAGATCCGTTAGCGAGGGATACGCAGTATTTT.

The chain couples TRBV19 to TRBJ2-1; D not certain. Germline V gene data show CDR1 as LNHDA and CDR2 as SQIVND (reference sequence). CDR3 length: 16 residues. Deletions cut 2 bases from V and 6 bases from J, with 17 bases between. CDR3 region: CASSITLPKIRNEQFF. CDR3 nucleotides: TGTGCCAGTAGTATAACCCTACCGAAGATACGCAATGAGCAGTTCTTC.

The chain combines TRBV4-1 with TRBJ2-5; unclear D gene. CDR1 MGHRA and CDR2 YSYEKL come from the germline V gene. V lost 1 base and J 3 bases, leaving 12 bases between the germline ends. This CDR3 region has 15 residues. Here the CDR3 DNA reads TGCGCCAGCAGCCAAGGGCAGCAAATCAAAGAGACCCAGTACTTC. This gives the protein CASSQGQQIKETQYF.

The chain recombines TRBV27 with TRBJ2-7, with TRBD1 matching over 10 bases. The V gene's germline CDR1 is MNHEY and CDR2 SMNVEV (reference sequence). The CDR3 totals 15 residues. V was pared by 6 bases and J by 3 bases, with 8 bases of the junction left unmatched. As DNA, the CDR3 is TGTGCCAGCAGACTTTTGGGACAGGGGTACTACGAGCAGTACTTC. It codes for CASRLLGQGYYEQYF.

Here the CDR3 reads CASSPPGTGSGELFF. CDR3 in DNA: TGCGCCAGCAGCCCCCCCGGGACAGGGTCCGGGGAGCTGTTTTTT. The rearrangement uses TRBV5-1 and TRBJ2-2; 9 positions agree with TRBD1. J lost 6 bases, V lost 4 bases, and 7 bases had no gene match. This CDR3 contains 15 residues. Germline CDR1 SGHRS, CDR2 YFSETQ.

In this sample, this clonotype turned up a few times. The gene calls are TRBV28 and TRBJ1-2; no clear D gene. V was clipped by 3 bases and J by 8 bases, with 10 bases between them. The CDR3 is 12 residues long. Germline V gives CDR1 MDHEN, CDR2 SYDVKM. As DNA, the CDR3 is TGTGCCAGCAGTTTGTGGGCCGAGGGCTACACCTTC. It codes for CASSLWAEGYTF.

This clonotype occurred once. The chain has TRBV5-5 and TRBJ1-4; maybe TRBD1 (5 bases). Trimming took 1 base from V and 10 from J, leaving 8 bases between them. The germline V gene encodes CDR1 SGHKS and CDR2 YYEKEE (reference sequence). CDR3 length: 12 residues. For the CDR3, the DNA is TGTGCCAGCAGCTTGACCCAGGGAAAACTGTTTTTT. Protein product: CASSLTQGKLFF.

V gene TRBV27 combines with J gene TRBJ2-7; 9 bases line up with TRBD2. The CDR3 extends over 15 amino acids. Looked up from germline, CDR1 is MNHEY and CDR2 is SMNVEV (reference sequence). V shed 3 bases and J 3 bases; nucleotides not matched to a gene: 6. CDR3 sequence reads: CASSFVAGGLYEQYF. CDR3 DNA: TGTGCCAGCAGTTTCGTTGCGGGGGGGCTCTACGAGCAGTACTTC.

V usage is TRBV10-3 and J usage is TRBJ1-2; D gene unclear. Per the germline V gene, CDR1 is ENHRY and CDR2 is SYGVKD. V lost 3 bases and J 7 bases, leaving 9 bases between the germline ends. This CDR3 spans 12 amino acids. The chain's CDR3 is CAISESGFGYTF. CDR3 DNA sequence: TGTGCCATCAGTGAATCGGGGTTTGGCTACACCTTC.

This clonotype has a count of ten or more. This CDR3 is CASSSRGTGNTIYF. The CDR3 DNA is TGTGCCAGCAGTTCACGAGGGACAGGAAACACCATATATTTT. The J gene is TRBJ1-3, the V gene TRBV6-2 or TRBV6-3; D possibly corresponds to TRBD1 (6 bases). V lost 4 bases to trimming and J lost 4 bases, with 11 bases between them. This CDR3 has 14 residues. Germline values: CDR1 MNHEY, CDR2 SVGEGT.

J is TRBJ2-1 and V is TRBV15, with 8 bases aligning to TRBD2. The CDR3 has 14 residues. The V and J ends lost 6 bases and 5 bases, in that order; junction bases with no gene match: 6. Germline loops: CDR1 LNHNV, CDR2 YYDKDF (reference sequence). The DNA of the CDR3 is TGTGCCACCAGTGGCGGGGGGCTTCACAATGAGCAGTTCTTC. This encodes CATSGGGLHNEQFF.

The sample holds a few counts of this clonotype. V and J are TRBV10-3 and TRBJ2-1; D ambiguous. The CDR3 is 13 amino acids. The germline V and J ends were trimmed by 1 base and 9 bases, with 10 bases remaining between them. The germline gives CDR1 ENHRY, CDR2 SYGVKD. The CDR3 region has the DNA TGTGCCATCAGTGAGTTTAACGACGGTGAGCAGTTCTTC. Its protein is CAISEFNDGEQFF.

This chain links TRBV5-6 with TRBJ2-5; 7 positions agree with TRBD2. Per germline, CDR1 SGHDT and CDR2 YYEEEE. V was clipped by 4 bases and J by 5 bases; unmatched bases: 14. The CDR3 has 16 residues. The CDR3 here is CASSLGGSGVAETQYF. In DNA form, the CDR3 reads TGTGCCAGCAGCCTCGGAGGAAGCGGGGTTGCTGAGACCCAGTACTTC.

This chain joins TRBV11-2 and TRBJ1-6, with TRBD1 matching over 8 bases. The V segment lost 1 base and the J segment 3 bases; nucleotides outside the gene matches: 8. Germline V gene lookup returns CDR1 SGHAT and CDR2 FQNNGV. The CDR3 has 18 amino acids. The DNA of the CDR3 is TGTGCCAGCAGCTTAGGGACAGGGAAGAGGGACTATAATTCACCCCTCCACTTT. This sequence encodes CASSLGTGKRDYNSPLHF.

The V gene is TRBV15, the J gene TRBJ2-5, with 9 bases aligning to TRBD2. Germline trimming cut 3 bases from V and 2 bases from J; bases unmatched to any gene: 13. CDR1 is LNHNV, CDR2 YYDKDF, per germline (reference sequence). CDR3 size: 18 residues. The CDR3: CATSRMTRGGRNQETQYF. CDR3 DNA: TGTGCCACCAGCAGGATGACGCGGGGGGGCCGGAATCAAGAGACCCAGTACTTC.

The chain joins TRBV6-4 to TRBJ2-1; 9 positions match TRBD1. V lost 1 base to trimming and J lost 3 bases; unmatched junction nucleotides: 10. The CDR3 spans 18 residues. Per the germline V gene, CDR1 is MRHNA and CDR2 is SNTAGT. Written as DNA, the CDR3 is TGTGCCAGCAGTGACTTTTATAGGGGGACAGGGTACTACAATGAGCAGTTCTTC. This translates into CASSDFYRGTGYYNEQFF.

The chain links TRBV12-3 or TRBV12-4 to TRBJ2-4; D gene ambiguous. The CDR3 runs 13 residues. Trimming took 7 bases from V and 11 from J, leaving 18 bases between them. CDR3 DNA sequence: TGTGCCAGCACCTTTCCCCCGGAGAGGCTTCAGTACTTC. It encodes CASTFPPERLQYF.

The chain has TRBV5-1 and TRBJ2-4, with TRBD1 matching 7 bases. Losses at the gene ends were 3 bases for V and 0 bases for J; bases not matched to a gene: 3. The germline V gene has CDR1 SGHRS and CDR2 YFSETQ. The CDR3 totals 15 residues. CDR3 nucleotides: TGCGCCAGCAGCTCGGGACAGTTAGCCAAAAACATTCAGTACTTC. Its translation: CASSSGQLAKNIQYF. The full variable domain, completed using reference TRBV5-1 and TRBJ2-4, is KAGVTQTPRYLIKTRGQQVTLSCSPISGHRSVSWYQQTPGQGLQFLFEYFSETQRNKGNFPGRFSGRQFSNSRSEMNVSTLELGDSALYLCASSSGQLAKNIQYFGAGTRLSVL.

This clonotype was observed many times. This chain uses TRBV12-3 or TRBV12-4 with TRBJ2-3; no firm D call. Trimming stripped 3 bases from V and 3 bases from J, with 10 bases between. This CDR3 has 14 amino acids. CDR3 in amino acids: CASSLWGRTDTQYF. In nucleotides, the CDR3 is TGTGCCAGCAGTTTGTGGGGTCGGACAGATACGCAGTATTTT.

V gene TRBV12-3 or TRBV12-4 combines with J gene TRBJ2-1; D is perhaps TRBD2 (7 bases). V was clipped by 3 bases and J by 8 bases, with 14 bases between them. This CDR3 has 14 residues. The CDR3 protein is CASSFPRGAYEQFF. The CDR3 DNA follows: TGTGCCAGCAGTTTTCCACGGGGGGCCTATGAGCAGTTCTTC.

The chain uses TRBV20-1 and TRBJ2-3; D gene unclear. In germline, CDR1 is DFQATT, CDR2 SNEGSKA (reference sequence). Trimming took 0 bases from V and 3 from J, leaving 37 bases between them. CDR3 length: 23 amino acids. The CDR3: CSAREVSRVILYDPFLGTDTQYF. The CDR3, as DNA: TGCAGTGCTAGAGAAGTTTCCCGGGTAATCCTATATGACCCATTCCTGGGAACAGATACGCAGTATTTT.

The V and J genes are TRBV29-1 and TRBJ1-1; weak D call: TRBD1 (6 bases). Germline V gene sequence: CDR1 SQVTM, CDR2 ANQGSEA. This CDR3 has 13 amino acids. Trimming left V 6 bases short and J 0 bases short, with 11 bases between. CDR3 amino acids: CSVEGVMNTEAFF. DNA for the CDR3: TGCAGCGTCGAGGGGGTAATGAACACTGAAGCTTTCTTT.

The chain combines TRBV6-1 with TRBJ2-3, with D perhaps assigned TRBD1 or TRBD2 (6 bases each). This CDR3 has 15 amino acids. V was clipped by 8 bases and J by 2 bases, with 17 bases between them. Looked up from germline, CDR1 is MNHNS and CDR2 is SASEGT. The CDR3 is CASSGGGGHTDTQYF. CDR3 nucleotide sequence: TGTGCCAGCTCTGGCGGTGGGGGGCACACAGATACGCAGTATTTT.